Below, 17 T cell receptor beta chains from the same sample are listed, as sequenced in a study of Ad26.COV2.S vaccination and SARS-CoV-2 variants. Treatment indicated: roughly 19 received Ad26.COV2.S at low or high dose, single or two shots; roughly five received placebo; per-sample allocation not given. After the first vaccine or placebo injection, samples were drawn on day 63. Here immunoSEQ multiplex PCR was the method, and the copy in TCRdb shows in-frame clones only, minus some. There are roughly 350,000 clones in the sample; approximately 86% occur only once, and roughly 10% lies in the top ten. The input for sequencing was peripheral blood, taken in a trial of Ad26.COV2.S vaccine versus placebo. The receptors derive from a person between 18 and 65 years old who received the Ad26.COV2.S COVID-19 vaccine or a placebo.

V and J are TRBV28 and TRBJ1-2; no definite D call. The CDR3 has 11 residues. Germline V gene lookup returns CDR1 MDHEN and CDR2 SYDVKM. Trimming removed 3 bases at V and 3 bases at J, with 2 bases between. CDR3: CASSLDYGYTF. Written as DNA, the CDR3 is TGTGCCAGCAGTTTGGACTATGGCTACACCTTC.

J is TRBJ1-5 and V is TRBV3-1 (or the pseudogene TRBV3-2); 7 bases agree with TRBD1. CDR3 length: 13 residues. Germline V gene sequence: CDR1 LGHDT, CDR2 YNNKEL (reference sequence). J gave up 7 bases and V 5 bases, and 5 bases lay outside the gene matches. CDR3 amino acids: CASSTDRNQPQHF. For the CDR3, the DNA is TGTGCCAGCAGCACGGACAGGAACCAGCCCCAGCATTTT.

V is TRBV7-2 and J is TRBJ1-2; 9 bases line up with TRBD1. The V gene end was trimmed by 5 bases and the J gene end by 4 bases; junction bases not matched to a gene: 5. CDR1 and CDR2 (germline): SGHTA, FQGNSA. The CDR3 runs to 14 residues. Here the CDR3 DNA reads TGTGCCAGCAGCCGGGACAGGGAGGTCTATGGCTACACCTTC. This encodes CASSRDREVYGYTF.

The chain uses TRBV6-5 and TRBJ1-6, with D possibly matching TRBD1 (6 bases). V was shortened by 7 bases and J by 7 bases, with 14 bases between the two germline ends. Germline assignment: CDR1 MNHEY and CDR2 SVGAGI. The CDR3 is made up of 14 amino acids. The CDR3 region is CASTADRLNSPLHF. CDR3 coding DNA: TGTGCCAGCACCGCGGACAGACTCAATTCACCCCTCCACTTT.

The count of this clone is one. This sequence joins TRBV27 and TRBJ2-1, with 7 bases identical to TRBD2. J lost 4 bases, V lost 7 bases, and 13 bases had no gene match. The CDR3 totals 16 residues. Germline lookup yields CDR1 MNHEY and CDR2 SMNVEV (reference sequence). The DNA of the CDR3 is TGTGCCAGCACCCCCTCTGCGGCTAGCGGTTACAATGAGCAGTTCTTC. It translates to CASTPSAASGYNEQFF.

This sequence joins TRBV10-3 and TRBJ2-7; TRBD1 agrees at 8 bases. Trimming removed 3 bases from V and 6 bases from J; junction bases left unmatched: 10. The V gene's germline CDR1 is ENHRY and CDR2 SYGVKD. This CDR3 contains 15 residues. CDR3 DNA: TGTGCCATCAGTGAAGCCGGGACAGGCCCCCGCGAGCAGTACTTC. It translates to CAISEAGTGPREQYF.

This chain uses TRBV11-2 with TRBJ1-5, with unresolved D. Germline CDR1 and CDR2: SGHAT and FQNNGV. Trimming shortened V by 5 bases and J by 3 bases, and 11 bases separated the two germline ends. The CDR3 is made up of 14 amino acids. The CDR3 nucleotides read TGTGCCAGCAGCCCGGGTGTTGACAATCAGCCCCAGCATTTT. It encodes CASSPGVDNQPQHF.

The J gene is TRBJ2-5, the V gene TRBV20-1; the match to TRBD2 covers 8 bases. The V gene end was trimmed by 3 bases and the J gene end by 2 bases; junction bases not matched to a gene: 11. The length of the CDR3 is 16 residues. Germline CDR1 and CDR2: DFQATT and SNEGSKA (reference sequence). CDR3 protein: CSASGGRGLGQETQYF. DNA of the CDR3: TGCAGTGCTAGTGGGGGCCGGGGACTAGGGCAAGAGACCCAGTACTTC.

The chain uses TRBV7-3 and TRBJ2-3; 10 bases agree with TRBD1. This CDR3 is built from 17 residues. Germline assignment: CDR1 SGHTA and CDR2 FQGTGA. With 5 bases clipped from V and 2 bases from J, the junction kept 10 bases outside the gene matches. The CDR3 bases are TGTGCCAGCAGCCTACGGGGACAGGGGACTTCCACAGATACGCAGTATTTT. This gives the protein CASSLRGQGTSTDTQYF.

The chain joins TRBV19 to TRBJ1-5; maybe TRBD1 (5 bases). Germline V lookup: CDR1 LNHDA, CDR2 SQIVND (reference sequence). The CDR3 is 12 residues long. Trimming took off 5 bases at V and 11 bases at J, with 13 bases between the two ends. CDR3: CASSAQRGAQHF. CDR3 bases: TGTGCCAGTAGTGCCCAGCGAGGGGCCCAGCATTTT.

The rearrangement links TRBV7-2 to TRBJ1-2; a weak D match, TRBD1 (5 bases). The CDR3 sequence is 14 residues long. The ends were cut back, 1 base at V and 5 bases at J, with 11 bases in the middle. Germline CDR1 is SGHTA and CDR2 is FQGNSA. As DNA, the CDR3 is TGTGCCAGCAGCTTAGGTCGGCAGGGATATGGCTACACCTTC. As protein: CASSLGRQGYGYTF.

This chain joins TRBV6-2 or TRBV6-3 and TRBJ2-7, with TRBD1 matching 8 bases. Trimming removed 8 bases from V and 0 bases from J; junction bases left unmatched: 6. CDR3 length equals 14 residues. Germline V CDR1 and CDR2: MNHEY, SVGEGT. The CDR3 here is CASGRTGHSYEQYF. The CDR3 coding sequence is TGTGCCAGCGGCCGGACAGGGCACTCCTACGAGCAGTACTTC.

The V gene is TRBV7-9, the J gene TRBJ1-1; D is unclear. CDR1 SEHNR and CDR2 FQNEAQ come from the germline V gene (reference sequence). Trimming took 6 bases from V and 1 from J, leaving 6 bases between them. The CDR3 has 12 amino acids. CDR3: CASRPGNTEAFF. CDR3 sequence (DNA): TGTGCCAGCAGACCGGGGAACACTGAAGCTTTCTTT.

Only one count was recorded for this clone. The V call is TRBV24-1, the J call TRBJ2-1, with D perhaps being TRBD1 or TRBD2 (5 bases each). Germline loops: CDR1 KGHDR, CDR2 SFDVKD. The length of the CDR3 is 13 residues. The V end lost 4 bases, the J end lost 12 bases, and 15 bases lay between the germline ends. CDR3 nucleotides: TGTGCCACCAGTGAGGCGGTCAATGGGGGGCAGTTCTTC. Amino acid sequence: CATSEAVNGGQFF.

J is TRBJ1-2 and V is TRBV7-2, with 7 bases matching TRBD1. The CDR3 is made up of 14 amino acids. The germline V gene encodes CDR1 SGHTA and CDR2 FQGNSA. The trim removed 5 bases at V and 8 bases at J, leaving 11 bases unmatched. CDR3 in amino acids: CASSIGTAMRGYTF. The CDR3 DNA reads as TGTGCCAGCAGCATTGGGACAGCTATGAGAGGCTACACCTTC.

This chain connects TRBV30 to TRBJ1-6; D is ambiguous. Per germline, CDR1 GTSNPN and CDR2 SVGIG (reference sequence). This CDR3 spans 13 amino acids. V lost 3 bases to trimming and J lost 11 bases, with 14 bases between them. The CDR3 region is CAWSQGSRAPLHF. CDR3 coding DNA: TGTGCCTGGAGCCAAGGTTCGCGGGCACCCCTCCACTTT.

This clone appeared once. In nucleotides, the CDR3 is TGCGCCAGCAGCCATGGAATGGGGGGGCGAAACGAGCAGTACTTC. It encodes CASSHGMGGRNEQYF. This rearrangement joins TRBV4-3 to TRBJ2-7, with D perhaps TRBD2 (7 bases). In germline, CDR1 is LGHNA, CDR2 YSLEER. V lost 3 bases and J 5 bases, leaving 17 bases between the germline ends. The CDR3 consists of 15 residues.